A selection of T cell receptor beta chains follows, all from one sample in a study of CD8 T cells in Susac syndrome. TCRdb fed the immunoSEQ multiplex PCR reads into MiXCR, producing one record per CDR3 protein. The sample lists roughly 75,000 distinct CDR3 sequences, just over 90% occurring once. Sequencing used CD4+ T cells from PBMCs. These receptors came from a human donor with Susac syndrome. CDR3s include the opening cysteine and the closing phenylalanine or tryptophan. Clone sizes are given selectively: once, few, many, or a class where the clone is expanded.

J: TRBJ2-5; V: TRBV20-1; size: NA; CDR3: CSAWTDRGPWKAQYF
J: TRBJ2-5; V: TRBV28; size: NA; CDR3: CASSPRFWDREQETQYF
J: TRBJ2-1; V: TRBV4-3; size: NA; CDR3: CASSQGAASRFSYNEQFF
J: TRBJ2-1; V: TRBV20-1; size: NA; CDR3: CSARELLAGGPRQFF
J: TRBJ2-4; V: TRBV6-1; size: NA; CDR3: CASSARQTGAKNIQYF
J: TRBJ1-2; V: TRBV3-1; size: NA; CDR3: CASSQDPDGLLSYTF
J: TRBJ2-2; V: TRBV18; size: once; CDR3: CASSPRGYGNTGELFF
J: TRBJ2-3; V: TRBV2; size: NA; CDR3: CASSLSVDTQYF
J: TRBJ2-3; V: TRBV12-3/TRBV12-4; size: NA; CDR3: CASRWAVGADTQYF
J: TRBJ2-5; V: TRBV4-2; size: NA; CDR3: CASSQETSGQETQYF
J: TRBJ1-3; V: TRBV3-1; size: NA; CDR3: CASSHAEGRGRNTIYF
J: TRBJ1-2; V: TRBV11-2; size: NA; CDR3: CASSLGVYGYTF
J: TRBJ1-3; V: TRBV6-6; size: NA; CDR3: CASSTYWDRGADTIYF
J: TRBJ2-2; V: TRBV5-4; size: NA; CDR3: CASSLDTGALTGELFF
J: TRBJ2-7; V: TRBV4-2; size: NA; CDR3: CASSQTDSLSYEQYF
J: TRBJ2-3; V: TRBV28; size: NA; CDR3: CASPGGDNTDTQYF
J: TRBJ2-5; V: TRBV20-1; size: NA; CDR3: CSARDPFGQGEIETQYF
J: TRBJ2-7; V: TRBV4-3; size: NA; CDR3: CASSPDTSYEQYF
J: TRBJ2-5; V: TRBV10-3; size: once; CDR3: CAISDPGLAGEKETQYF
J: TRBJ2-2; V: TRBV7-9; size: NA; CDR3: CASSGHRAYTGELFF
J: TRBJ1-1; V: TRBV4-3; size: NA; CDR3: CASSQGEGWDTEAFF
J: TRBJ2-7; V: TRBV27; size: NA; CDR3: CASSTTRDGPYEQYF
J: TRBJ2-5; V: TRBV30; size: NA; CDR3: CAWSVPRDRVHRETQYF
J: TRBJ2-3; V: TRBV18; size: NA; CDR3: CASSSGTSGGDTQYF
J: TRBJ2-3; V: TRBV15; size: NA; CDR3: CATSRNRGGSTDTQYF
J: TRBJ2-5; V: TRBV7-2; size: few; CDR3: CASSLAPGQGASETQYF
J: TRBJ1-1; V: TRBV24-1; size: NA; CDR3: CATSDITEDEAFF
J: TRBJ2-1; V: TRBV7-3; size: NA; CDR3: CASSLGGTSNEQFF
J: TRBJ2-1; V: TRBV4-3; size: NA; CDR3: CASSSKRASGAYNEQFF
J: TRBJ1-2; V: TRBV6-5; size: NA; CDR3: CASSKGQEHYGYTF
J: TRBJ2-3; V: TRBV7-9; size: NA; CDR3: CASSSGQATDTQYF
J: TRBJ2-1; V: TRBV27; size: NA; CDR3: CASSLSLSSYNEQFF
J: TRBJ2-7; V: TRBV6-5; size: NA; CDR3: CASKETGFYEQYF
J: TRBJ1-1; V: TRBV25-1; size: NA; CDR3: CASSDGVAGGTEAFF
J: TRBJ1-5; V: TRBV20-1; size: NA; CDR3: CSARQGGQPQHF
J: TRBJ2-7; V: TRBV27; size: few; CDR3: CASSPPSSSRIEQYF
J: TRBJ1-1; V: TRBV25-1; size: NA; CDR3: CASSEPGFDTEAFF
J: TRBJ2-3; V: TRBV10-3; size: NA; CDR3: CAISDQGTDTQYF
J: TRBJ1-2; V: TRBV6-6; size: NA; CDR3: CASSSQGLDGYTF